Below are 7 T cell receptor beta chains sequenced from a single sample in a study of blood T cell repertoires in COVID-19. The protocol was immunoSEQ multiplex PCR, while the TCRdb copy is restricted to in-frame clones and leaves out a portion. The profile shows around 140,000 clones, 80% of them singletons. Input material: peripheral blood. The receptors here all came from a man in his 70s who had recovered from COVID-19.

The gene calls are TRBV7-2 and TRBJ2-5; D uncertain. Trimming pared 1 base from V and 5 bases from J, leaving 8 bases between. The length of the CDR3 is 13 residues. In germline, CDR1 is SGHTA, CDR2 FQGNSA. In DNA form, the CDR3 reads TGTGCCAGCAGCTTAGGTTTCGGGGAGACCCAGTACTTC. Translation: CASSLGFGETQYF.

V and J are TRBV30 and TRBJ1-1; D is possibly TRBD1 (6 bases). V was shortened by 0 bases and J by 0 bases, with 14 bases between the two germline ends. The CDR3 contains 16 residues. Per the germline V gene, CDR1 is GTSNPN and CDR2 is SVGIG (reference sequence). CDR3 region: CAWSVGWGTLNTEAFF. For the CDR3, the DNA is TGTGCCTGGAGTGTTGGTTGGGGGACACTGAACACTGAAGCTTTCTTT.

In DNA form, the CDR3 reads TGCGCCAGCAGCTACTCCGGGACAGGGTCGATAGATACGCAGTATTTT. Amino acids: CASSYSGTGSIDTQYF. V and J are TRBV5-1 and TRBJ2-3; 9 nucleotides align to TRBD1. The CDR3 has 16 residues. Germline lookup yields CDR1 SGHRS and CDR2 YFSETQ. J gave up 5 bases and V 3 bases, and 10 bases lay outside the gene matches.

The J gene is TRBJ2-7, the V gene TRBV30, with 8 nucleotides matching TRBD1. J lost 6 bases, V lost 3 bases, and 10 bases had no gene match. Germline-derived CDR1 and CDR2 are GTSNPN and SVGIG (reference sequence). CDR3 length: 14 amino acids. CDR3 sequence: CAWSPAPGGGEQYF. The CDR3 DNA follows: TGTGCCTGGAGCCCCGCACCAGGGGGCGGCGAGCAGTACTTC.

CDR3 bases: TGCGCCAGCAGCCAAGATCTGGGGGGTGGAGGGTACGAGCAGTACTTC. Translation: CASSQDLGGGGYEQYF. The chain is built from TRBV4-1 and TRBJ2-7; the D gene is possibly TRBD2 (6 bases). Germline values: CDR1 MGHRA, CDR2 YSYEKL. Trimming stripped 0 bases from V and 4 bases from J, with 16 bases between. The CDR3 has 16 amino acids.

The genes are TRBV10-3 and TRBJ2-2, with 13 nucleotides matching TRBD2. Germline CDR1 reads ENHRY; CDR2 reads SYGVKD. CDR3 size: 18 residues. The V segment lost 4 bases and the J segment 0 bases; nucleotides outside the gene matches: 5. CDR3 DNA sequence: TGTGCCATCAGTGGACCGGGACTAGCGGGGACGAACACCGGGGAGCTGTTTTTT. It translates to CAISGPGLAGTNTGELFF.

V gene TRBV14 combines with J gene TRBJ1-5, with D possibly matching TRBD1 (5 bases). CDR1 SGHDN and CDR2 FVKESK come from the germline V gene. V was shortened by 6 bases and J by 0 bases, with 18 bases between the two germline ends. This CDR3 region has 17 residues. The CDR3 nucleotides read TGTGCCAGCAGTCATGGGCTAGGAGGGGATAGCAATCAGCCCCAGCATTTT. It yields the protein CASSHGLGGDSNQPQHF.